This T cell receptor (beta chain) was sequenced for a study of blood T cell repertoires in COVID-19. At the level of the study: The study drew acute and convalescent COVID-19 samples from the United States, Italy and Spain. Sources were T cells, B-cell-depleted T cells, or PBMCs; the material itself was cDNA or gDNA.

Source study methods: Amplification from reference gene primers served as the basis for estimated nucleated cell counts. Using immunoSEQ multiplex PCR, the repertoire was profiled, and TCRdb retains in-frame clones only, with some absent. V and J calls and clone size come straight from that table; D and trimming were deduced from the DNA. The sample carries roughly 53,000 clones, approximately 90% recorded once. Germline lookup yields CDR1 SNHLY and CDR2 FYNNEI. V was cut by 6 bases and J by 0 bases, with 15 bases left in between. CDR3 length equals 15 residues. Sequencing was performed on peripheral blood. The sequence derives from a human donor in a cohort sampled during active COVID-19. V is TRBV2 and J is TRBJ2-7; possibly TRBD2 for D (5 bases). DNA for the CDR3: TGTGCCAGCAGGGGTCGGGGTGAGGGCTCCTACGAGCAGTACTTC. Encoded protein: CASRGRGEGSYEQYF.